This entry features one T cell receptor (beta chain) sequence. These data come from a study of cytotoxic CD8 clonotypes in ibrutinib-treated CLL. CDR1 is SGHAT, CDR2 FQDESV, per germline (reference sequence). Deletions cut 3 bases from V and 6 bases from J, with 12 bases between. The CDR3 contains 14 residues. Profiling relied on immunoSEQ multiplex PCR, and the TCRdb table lists in-frame clones only, not all of them. The table shows hundreds of thousands of clones, with 65% to 80% occurring only once. This TCR was recovered from a human donor with chronic lymphocytic leukemia. The sample here was PBMCs, taken after 12 months of ibrutinib treatment. This chain joins TRBV11-1 and TRBJ2-1, with D possibly matching TRBD1 (5 bases). CDR3 residues: CASSFDRNSNEQFF. The CDR3, as DNA: TGTGCCAGCAGCTTCGACAGAAACTCCAATGAGCAGTTCTTC. Using reference TRBV11-1 and TRBJ2-1 for the parts outside the CDR3, the full variable domain is EAEVAQSPRYKITEKSQAVAFWCDPISGHATLYWYRQILGQGPELLVQFQDESVVDDSQLPKDRFSAERLKGVDSTLKIQPAELGDSAMYLCASSFDRNSNEQFFGPGTRLTVL.